This T cell receptor beta chain was documented in a study of CD8+ T cells in alopecia areata. Study-wide context: Once tofacitinib had been taken for 6 to 18 months, 6 months off drug followed. General study points: Affected lesional scalp, above all in alopecia totalis/universalis, was more clonal than normal scalp.

Points on this clone: Its cognate antigen is unknown.

The treatment is: oral pan-JAK inhibitor, 5-10 mg twice daily. The ends lost 4 bases at V and 6 bases at J; junction bases unmatched: 10. The CDR3 runs to 15 residues. Germline V lookup: CDR1 MGHDK, CDR2 SYGVNS. RNA extraction was followed by reverse transcription into cDNA, which acted as the sequencing template. Method: immunoSEQ multiplex PCR; TCRdb's copy keeps in-frame clones and lacks some. The repertoire holds a few hundred thousand clones, under 40% seen once, with around 0.48% in the top ten. The source material was CD4+ T cells sorted from blood, sampled at roughly week 30, from a patient treated with tofacitinib. The chain combines TRBV25-1 with TRBJ2-3; 7 bases map to TRBD1. The clonotype originates from a human donor with alopecia areata. The CDR3 DNA is TGTGCCAGCAGTGTACAGGGGTCCGGCGGGGATACGCAGTATTTT. As protein: CASSVQGSGGDTQYF.